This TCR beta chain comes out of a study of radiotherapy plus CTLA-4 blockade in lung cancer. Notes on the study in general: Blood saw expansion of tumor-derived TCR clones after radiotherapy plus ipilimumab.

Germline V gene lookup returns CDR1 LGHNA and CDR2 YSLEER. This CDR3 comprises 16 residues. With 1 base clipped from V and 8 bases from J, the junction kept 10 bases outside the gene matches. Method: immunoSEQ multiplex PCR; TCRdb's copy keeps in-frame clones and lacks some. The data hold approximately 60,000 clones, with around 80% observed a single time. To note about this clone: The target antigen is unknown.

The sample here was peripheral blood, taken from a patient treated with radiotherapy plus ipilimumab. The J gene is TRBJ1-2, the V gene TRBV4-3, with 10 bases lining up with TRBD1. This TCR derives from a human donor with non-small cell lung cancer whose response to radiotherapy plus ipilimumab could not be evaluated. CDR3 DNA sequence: TGCGCCAGCAGCCAAGGAAGAGGACAGGGGGATTCGGGCTACACCTTC. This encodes CASSQGRGQGDSGYTF.